This TCR beta chain emerged from a study of identical twins. This clonotype was seen more than once but under ten times. Its specificity is not known. MiXCR, run by TCRdb on the 5' RACE reads, gives a single entry per CDR3 protein. The sample has hundreds of thousands of distinct CDR3 sequences; 12% are singletons. With V trimmed by 4 bases and J by 9 bases, 14 bases remained unmatched. This CDR3 spans 16 amino acids. The study's findings and limits: Cross-sectional statistical analysis, not tracking of the same donors, underpinned the conclusions. Modeled out-of-frame TCR alpha sharing in monozygotic twins fell below observed levels.

These records were also assigned to another study, of yellow fever vaccine responses in identical twins. That paper states: Twins reportedly mounted vaccine T cell responses that seemed partly convergent, partly personalized.

The sequence was obtained from a woman aged 18-35 years in good health. V gene TRBV12-3 or TRBV12-4 combines with J gene TRBJ2-1; 8 bases fit TRBD2. Specimen: PBMCs. The CDR3 DNA reads as TGTGCCAGCAGTTCCCCTCAACGGGGGGGCCATTTTGAGCAGTTCTTC. Translated: CASSSPQRGGHFEQFF.